Only one count was recorded for the clone carrying this T cell receptor beta chain. The CDR3 has 15 amino acids. Trimming shortened V by 4 bases and J by 2 bases, and 15 bases separated the two germline ends. Germline loops: CDR1 SEHNR, CDR2 FQNEAQ (reference sequence). The sample originates from a study of Ad26.COV2.S vaccination and SARS-CoV-2 variants. This table comes from immunoSEQ multiplex PCR, and its TCRdb copy is limited to in-frame clones, with some not included. The data show around 450,000 clones, 90% seen once. The treatment was: about 20 received Ad26.COV2.S at low or high dose, single or two shots; about 5 received placebo; per-sample allocation not given. Sampling happened 63 days after the first vaccine or placebo injection. In Boston, the donor was an adult between 18-55 years of age.

The sequence came from a person aged 18-65 years who received the Ad26.COV2.S COVID-19 vaccine or a placebo. This chain connects TRBV7-9 to TRBJ2-7; the D gene could be TRBD1 or TRBD2 (7 bases each). Sequenced material: peripheral blood, taken in a trial of Ad26.COV2.S vaccine versus placebo. The CDR3 bases are TGTGCCAGCAGCTATAGACAGGGAGGGCCCTACGAGCAGTACTTC. The encoded protein is CASSYRQGGPYEQYF.